This T cell receptor (beta chain) comes out of a study of blood T cell repertoires in COVID-19. Study information: Acute and convalescent COVID-19 specimens originated in the United States, Italy and Spain. Sample material is recorded as cDNA or gDNA derived from T cells, B-cell-depleted T cells, or PBMCs.

In the original processing: It was from reference gene primer amplification that nucleated cell counts were estimated. Produced via immunoSEQ multiplex PCR; TCRdb's table is partial and in-frame only. V and J calls and clone size are as listed in that table; D and trimming were resolved from the DNA. The sample lists about 190,000 clones; 80% to 85% were seen once. The sample was peripheral blood. This clonotype originated in a woman in her thirties or forties with acute or convalescent COVID-19.

CDR3 nucleotide sequence: TGTGCCAGCAGCTTAGACCCAGGGGGCTTCTACGAGCAGTACTTC. Translating it yields CASSLDPGGFYEQYF. The V and J genes are TRBV7-8 and TRBJ2-7; 8 nucleotides align to TRBD1. The germline gives CDR1 SGHVS, CDR2 FQNEAQ. There are 15 residues in the CDR3. Trimming took 1 base from V and 3 from J; bases not matched to a gene: 5.